This TCR beta chain was sequenced during a study of blood T cell repertoires in COVID-19. The table came from immunoSEQ multiplex PCR; TCRdb's copy has only in-frame clones and leaves some out. The data contain more than 60,000 clones, 65% to 90% of them singletons. The TCR was taken from an elderly man with COVID-19, enrolled during active disease. Source material: peripheral blood.

The CDR3 loop is CASTQGGIETQYF. The DNA of the CDR3 is TGTGCCAGCACCCAGGGGGGTATCGAGACCCAGTACTTC. The V and J genes are TRBV6-5 and TRBJ2-5, with a tentative D call TRBD1 (7 bases). The germline CDR1 and CDR2 sequences are MNHEY and SVGAGI. The ends were cut back, 7 bases at V and 5 bases at J, with 14 bases in the middle. The CDR3 runs 13 residues.